This entry describes one T cell receptor (beta chain). This CDR3 comprises 13 residues. Germline V gene lookup returns CDR1 SNHLY and CDR2 FYNNEI. Unmatched junction bases numbered 6, after V lost 6 bases and J lost 5 bases. Some clones are missing from TCRdb's copy, which holds only in-frame ones; the method was immunoSEQ multiplex PCR. The sample lists a few hundred thousand clones, 80% to 90% occurring once. This sample was included in a study of blood T cell repertoires in COVID-19. Across the study: The study drew acute and convalescent COVID-19 samples from the United States, Italy and Spain.

Sequenced sample: peripheral blood. The chain recombines TRBV2 with TRBJ1-1, with 7 positions matching TRBD1. This clonotype was obtained from a woman in her 30s with active or convalescent COVID-19. CDR3 sequence reads: CASRPRGLTEAFF. As DNA, the CDR3 is TGTGCCAGCAGACCGAGGGGGCTGACTGAAGCTTTCTTT.